This T cell receptor beta chain was obtained from a study of blood T cell repertoires in COVID-19. Study-wide background: In each case, the material was cDNA or gDNA derived from T cells, B-cell-depleted T cells, or PBMCs.

There are 13 residues in the CDR3. CDR1 is SGHVS and CDR2 is FQNEAQ in the germline V gene. The V end was cut by 7 bases, the J end by 2 bases, with 10 bases between. Living in roughly 23 US areas, the participants were between 18 and 89 years of age. TCRdb keeps only in-frame clones here, not all; method: immunoSEQ multiplex PCR. The sample lists fewer than 250,000 clones, around 81% occurring once. Sequences were obtained from PBMCs or T cells enriched from blood (not recorded which). This receptor was taken from a woman aged 40 to 50 with acute COVID-19. J is TRBJ2-3 and V is TRBV7-8, with a weak D call TRBD2 (5 bases). In nucleotides, the CDR3 is TGTGCCAGCACGGGGAGATTCACAGATACGCAGTATTTT. This codes for CASTGRFTDTQYF.